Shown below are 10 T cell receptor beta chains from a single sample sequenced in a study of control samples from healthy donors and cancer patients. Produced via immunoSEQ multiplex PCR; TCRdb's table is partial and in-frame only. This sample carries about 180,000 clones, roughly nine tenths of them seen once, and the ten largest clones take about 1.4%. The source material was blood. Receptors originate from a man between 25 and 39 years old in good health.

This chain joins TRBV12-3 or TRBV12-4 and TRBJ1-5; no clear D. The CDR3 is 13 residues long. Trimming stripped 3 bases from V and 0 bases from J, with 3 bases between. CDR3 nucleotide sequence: TGTGCCAGCAGTTTCTATAGCAATCAGCCCCAGCATTTT. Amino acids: CASSFYSNQPQHF.

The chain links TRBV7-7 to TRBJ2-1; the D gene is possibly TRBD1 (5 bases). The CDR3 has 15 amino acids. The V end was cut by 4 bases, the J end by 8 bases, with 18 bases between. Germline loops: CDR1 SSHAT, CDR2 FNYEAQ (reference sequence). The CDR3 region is CASSSKGAHRDEQFF. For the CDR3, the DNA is TGTGCCAGCAGCTCCAAAGGGGCTCATAGGGATGAGCAGTTCTTC.

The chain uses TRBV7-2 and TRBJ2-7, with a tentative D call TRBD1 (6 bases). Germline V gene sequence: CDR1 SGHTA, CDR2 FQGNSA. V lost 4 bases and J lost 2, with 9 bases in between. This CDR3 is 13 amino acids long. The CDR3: CASSWGQTYEQYF. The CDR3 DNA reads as TGTGCCAGCAGCTGGGGACAAACCTACGAGCAGTACTTC.

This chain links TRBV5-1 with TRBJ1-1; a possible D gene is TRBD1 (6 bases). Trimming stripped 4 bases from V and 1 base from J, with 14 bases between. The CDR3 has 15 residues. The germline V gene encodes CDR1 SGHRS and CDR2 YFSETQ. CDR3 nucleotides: TGCGCCAGCAGCCCCGAGCAGGGGAGGAACACTGAAGCTTTCTTT. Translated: CASSPEQGRNTEAFF.

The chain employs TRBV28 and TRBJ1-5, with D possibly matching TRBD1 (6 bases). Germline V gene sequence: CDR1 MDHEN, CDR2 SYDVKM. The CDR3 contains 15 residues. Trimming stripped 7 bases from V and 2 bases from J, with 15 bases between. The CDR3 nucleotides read TGTGCCAGCACCCCTAGGGGGTTGGGCAATCAGCCCCAGCATTTT. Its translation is CASTPRGLGNQPQHF.

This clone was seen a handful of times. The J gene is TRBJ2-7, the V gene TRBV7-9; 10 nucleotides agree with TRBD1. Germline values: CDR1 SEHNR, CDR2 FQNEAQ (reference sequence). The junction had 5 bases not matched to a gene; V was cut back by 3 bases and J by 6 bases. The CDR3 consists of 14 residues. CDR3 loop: CASSLGTGALEQYF. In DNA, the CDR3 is TGTGCCAGCAGCTTGGGGACAGGGGCACTCGAGCAGTACTTC.

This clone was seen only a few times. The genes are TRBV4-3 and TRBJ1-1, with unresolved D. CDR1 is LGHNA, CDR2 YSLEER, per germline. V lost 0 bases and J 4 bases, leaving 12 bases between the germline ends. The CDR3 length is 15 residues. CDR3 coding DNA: TGCGCCAGCAGCCAAGATCTTTCAGGTGGCACTGAAGCTTTCTTT. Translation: CASSQDLSGGTEAFF.

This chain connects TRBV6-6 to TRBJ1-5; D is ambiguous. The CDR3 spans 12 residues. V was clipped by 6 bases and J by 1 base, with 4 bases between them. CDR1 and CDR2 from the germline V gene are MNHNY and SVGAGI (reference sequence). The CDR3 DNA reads TGTGCCAGCAGCCGAAGCAATCAGCCCCAGCATTTT. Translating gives CASSRSNQPQHF.

Here the CDR3 reads CASSSGQETGELFF. DNA of the CDR3: TGTGCCAGCAGCTCGGGACAGGAGACCGGGGAGCTGTTTTTT. The gene calls are TRBV7-8 and TRBJ2-2, with 8 bases lining up with TRBD1. Germline V CDR1 and CDR2: SGHVS, FQNEAQ. This CDR3 is 14 amino acids long. J lost 5 bases, V lost 4 bases, and 3 bases had no gene match.

The CDR3 DNA reads TGTGCCAAAGGGGCCCAGGACTATGGCTACACCTTC. Its translation is CAKGAQDYGYTF. V is TRBV10-3 and J is TRBJ1-2, with D possibly matching TRBD1 (5 bases). Germline V gene sequence: CDR1 ENHRY, CDR2 SYGVKD. The V end lost 10 bases, the J end lost 3 bases, and 12 bases lay between the germline ends. This CDR3 spans 12 amino acids.